Presented here are 8 T cell receptor beta chains from one specimen sequenced in a study of CD8 T cells in ankylosing spondylitis. General study points: A motif in TCR beta, a set of about 8 highly homologous variants, appeared characteristic of ankylosing spondylitis blood.

These TCRs are of unknown antigen specificity. In TCRdb, the 5' RACE reads were re-called with MiXCR into one record per CDR3 protein. The table has approximately 500,000 distinct CDR3 sequences, about an eighth seen once. The material sequenced was blood, either unsorted or a sorted T cell fraction (not recorded which). Every receptor here comes from a male donor with ankylosing spondylitis.

The J gene is TRBJ2-6, the V gene TRBV10-1; a possible D gene is TRBD1 (6 bases). CDR1 is WNHNN, CDR2 SYGVQD, per germline (reference sequence). The CDR3 extends over 17 amino acids. V lost 0 bases and J 0 bases, leaving 9 bases between the germline ends. CDR3 sequence reads: CASSESDSVSGANVLTF. The CDR3 coding sequence is TGCGCCAGCAGTGAGTCGGACAGCGTCTCTGGGGCCAACGTCCTGACTTTC.

This clonotype was detected many times. The chain recombines TRBV27 with TRBJ2-3, with D possibly matching TRBD2 (6 bases). CDR3 length: 13 amino acids. With 0 bases removed from V and 5 bases from J, the gap between germline ends came to 6 bases. Germline V CDR1 and CDR2: MNHEY, SMNVEV (reference sequence). CDR3 nucleotide sequence: TGTGCCAGCAGTTTATCGGGGGGAGATACGCAGTATTTT. It yields the protein CASSLSGGDTQYF.

This rearrangement joins TRBV20-1 to TRBJ1-3; 8 bases fit TRBD1. The CDR3 is 16 residues long. Germline V lookup: CDR1 DFQATT, CDR2 SNEGSKA (reference sequence). V was clipped by 3 bases and J by 0 bases; unmatched bases: 7. This chain's CDR3 is CSARLQGDLSGNTIYF. CDR3 DNA: TGCAGTGCTAGGCTACAGGGGGACCTCTCTGGAAACACCATATATTTT.

In this sample, this clonotype turned up a few times. This chain links TRBV29-1 with TRBJ2-1; 8 bases are a match to TRBD2. Germline V gene data show CDR1 as SQVTM and CDR2 as ANQGSEA. The CDR3 runs 14 residues. The CDR3 is CRAGRDYTNNEQFF. The CDR3 DNA is TGCAGAGCCGGGAGGGACTATACAAACAATGAGCAGTTCTTC.

Ten or more counts support this clonotype. A junction end diverges from the germline sequence, so it may reflect a read error. V and J are TRBV5-1 and TRBJ1-1; D unresolved. Looked up from germline, CDR1 is SGHRS and CDR2 is YFSETQ. The CDR3 runs 14 residues. CDR3 sequence reads: CASSLAAVNTEAFF. CDR3 DNA: TGTGCCAGCAGCTTAGCGGCGGTGAACACTGAAGCTTTCTTT.

This clonotype was detected only a few times. DNA for the CDR3: TGTGCCAGCAACCTGGGACTAGCTCGAAGAACGCAGTATTTT. Its protein is CASNLGLARRTQYF. This rearrangement joins TRBV12-3 or TRBV12-4 to TRBJ2-3, with TRBD2 matching over 9 bases. The V and J ends lost 7 bases and 9 bases, in that order; junction bases with no gene match: 11. The CDR3 contains 14 residues.

This clonotype was detected only a few times. This rearrangement joins TRBV20-1 to TRBJ2-7; the match to TRBD2 covers 7 bases. The CDR3 contains 13 residues. Germline trimming cut 6 bases from V and 3 bases from J; bases unmatched to any gene: 8. Germline V gene data show CDR1 as DFQATT and CDR2 as SNEGSKA (reference sequence). The CDR3 sequence: CSARRDYRYEQYF. CDR3 DNA: TGCAGTGCCAGGAGGGACTACCGCTACGAGCAGTACTTC.

The chain has TRBV5-1 and TRBJ1-4, with 7 bases aligning to TRBD1. The CDR3 has 15 residues. V was pared by 1 base and J by 5 bases, with 5 bases of the junction left unmatched. CDR1 is SGHRS, CDR2 YFSETQ, per germline. CDR3 amino acids: CASSLRRGPNEKLFF. Written as DNA, the CDR3 is TGCGCCAGCAGCTTGAGAAGGGGGCCCAATGAAAAACTGTTTTTT.